One and the same sample provided the 31 T cell receptor beta chains below, sequenced in a study of blood T cell repertoires in COVID-19. Here immunoSEQ multiplex PCR was the method, and the copy in TCRdb shows in-frame clones only, minus some. The sample contains 100,000 to 130,000 clones, about three quarters of which appear only once. The sequencing sample was made of peripheral blood. Receptors were obtained from a man aged 65 to 79 with acute or convalescent COVID-19.

This chain links TRBV6-6 with TRBJ2-4; possible D gene TRBD2, 6 bases. This CDR3 region has 16 residues. The germline V and J ends were trimmed by 6 bases and 3 bases, with 18 bases remaining between them. Germline CDR1 reads MNHNY; CDR2 reads SVGAGI (reference sequence). The CDR3 sequence is CASSRGFAWDKNIQYF. CDR3 bases: TGTGCCAGCAGCCGGGGGTTCGCTTGGGACAAAAACATTCAGTACTTC.

V usage is TRBV18 and J usage is TRBJ2-2, with D possibly TRBD1 on 5 matching bases. The CDR3 spans 15 residues. The V end lost 3 bases, the J end lost 1 base, and 9 bases lay between the germline ends. Germline loops: CDR1 KGHSH, CDR2 LQKENI. The CDR3 spells CASSPRTLNTGELFF. The CDR3 DNA sequence: TGTGCCAGCTCACCGCGGACACTGAACACCGGGGAGCTGTTTTTT.

The CDR3 DNA reads as TGTGCCAGCAGCCAAGCGGTCACAGGGGGCCACAATGAGCAGTTCTTC. Translated, it gives CASSQAVTGGHNEQFF. The chain links TRBV3-1 (or the pseudogene TRBV3-2) to TRBJ2-1; TRBD1 agrees at 9 bases. The junction had 6 bases not matched to a gene; V was cut back by 1 base and J by 5 bases. Germline CDR1 LGHDT, CDR2 YNNKEL (reference sequence). The CDR3 totals 16 residues.

This chain links TRBV18 with TRBJ2-1; 7 nucleotides match TRBD1. Germline V CDR1 and CDR2: KGHSH, LQKENI. The junction had 10 bases not matched to a gene; V was cut back by 7 bases and J by 7 bases. The CDR3 has 14 amino acids. The CDR3 coding sequence is TGTGCCAGCTTACCGACAGGGCGGGCGAATGAGCAGTTCTTC. Translating gives CASLPTGRANEQFF.

The rearrangement uses TRBV5-1 and TRBJ2-3; 10 bases match TRBD2. The CDR3 contains 16 residues. CDR1 SGHRS and CDR2 YFSETQ come from the germline V gene. V shed 4 bases and J 4 bases; nucleotides not matched to a gene: 9. CDR3 bases: TGCGCCAGCAGCCCGTCCCTAGCGGGGGTCTCAGATACGCAGTATTTT. Protein product: CASSPSLAGVSDTQYF. Complete variable domain (other parts from reference TRBV5-1 and TRBJ2-3): KAGVTQTPRYLIKTRGQQVTLSCSPISGHRSVSWYQQTPGQGLQFLFEYFSETQRNKGNFPGRFSGRQFSNSRSEMNVSTLELGDSALYLCASSPSLAGVSDTQYFGPGTRLTVL.

This chain uses TRBV19 with TRBJ1-6; 9 nucleotides match TRBD1. This CDR3 spans 13 amino acids. The germline V gene encodes CDR1 LNHDA and CDR2 SQIVND (reference sequence). CDR3 in DNA: TGTGCTACGTCCGGGACAGGGAATTCACCCCTCCACTTT. Its protein is CATSGTGNSPLHF.

The V and J genes are TRBV2 and TRBJ2-7; TRBD1 matches at 9 bases. Germline V gene sequence: CDR1 SNHLY, CDR2 FYNNEI. The CDR3 loop spans 15 amino acids. V lost 5 bases to trimming and J lost 1 base; unmatched junction nucleotides: 6. The CDR3 DNA sequence: TGTGCCAGCAGTAAACGGGACAGGGATTCCTACGAGCAGTACTTC. Translating it yields CASSKRDRDSYEQYF.

The DNA of the CDR3 is TGTGCCAGTAGGCAGGGGGGCTCTGGAAACACCATATATTTT. Translation gives CASRQGGSGNTIYF. This chain connects TRBV19 to TRBJ1-3, with 7 bases fitting TRBD1. Germline V gene lookup returns CDR1 LNHDA and CDR2 SQIVND (reference sequence). Trimming took 6 bases from V and 0 from J; bases not matched to a gene: 2. CDR3 size: 14 residues.

The chain joins TRBV19 to TRBJ2-5, with D maybe TRBD1 (5 bases). V dropped 7 bases and J dropped 3 bases, with 12 bases sitting between them. The CDR3 runs 13 residues. Germline-derived CDR1 and CDR2 are LNHDA and SQIVND (reference sequence). The DNA of the CDR3 is TGTGCCAGTACTGGGATAGGGGAAGAGACCCAGTACTTC. Its protein product is CASTGIGEETQYF.

This chain joins TRBV19 and TRBJ2-2; 10 bases map to TRBD2. V shed 4 bases, J shed 1 base, and the junction held 0 bases outside the gene matches. The CDR3 covers 15 residues. Per the germline V gene, CDR1 is LNHDA and CDR2 is SQIVND (reference sequence). The CDR3 spells CASSKRGGNTGELFF. DNA of the CDR3: TGTGCCAGTAGTAAGCGGGGGGGGAACACCGGGGAGCTGTTTTTT.

In DNA, the CDR3 is TGTGCCAGCAGCTTAGACACGAACACTGAAGCTTTCTTT. This codes for CASSLDTNTEAFF. The chain recombines TRBV7-2 with TRBJ1-1, with D unresolved. The V and J ends lost 1 base and 1 base respectively, with 4 bases between them. Per germline, CDR1 SGHTA and CDR2 FQGNSA. The CDR3 is made up of 13 amino acids. Full variable domain (remainder filled in from reference TRBV7-2 and TRBJ1-1): GAGVSQSPSNKVTEKGKDVELRCDPISGHTALYWYRQSLGQGLEFLIYFQGNSAPDKSGLPSDRFSAERTGGSVSTLTIQRTQQEDSAVYLCASSLDTNTEAFFGQGTRLTVV.

The chain joins TRBV9 to TRBJ1-2, with unresolved D. V was shortened by 0 bases and J by 4 bases, with 10 bases between the two germline ends. Germline V gives CDR1 SGDLS, CDR2 YYNGEE. The CDR3 extends over 14 amino acids. This CDR3 reads CASSVDTGAYGYTF. CDR3 in DNA: TGTGCCAGCAGCGTAGATACGGGAGCCTATGGCTACACCTTC.

V usage is TRBV6-6 and J usage is TRBJ2-3; 12 nucleotides agree with TRBD1. V lost 5 bases to trimming and J lost 6 bases; unmatched junction nucleotides: 12. CDR3 length: 17 residues. Germline CDR1 is MNHNY and CDR2 is SVGAGI (reference sequence). Written as DNA, the CDR3 is TGTGCCAGCAGTCCCCGAATACCGGGACAGGGGGCCGATACGCAGTATTTT. Translating gives CASSPRIPGQGADTQYF.

CDR3 in amino acids: CASSESGGADNEQFF. The CDR3 coding sequence is TGCGCCAGCAGTGAGTCTGGGGGCGCGGATAATGAGCAGTTCTTC. The chain links TRBV10-2 to TRBJ2-1, with D possibly TRBD1 on 6 matching bases. V lost 0 bases to trimming and J lost 7 bases, with 13 bases between them. Germline V gene data show CDR1 as WSHSY and CDR2 as SAAADI. This CDR3 contains 15 residues.

The chain joins TRBV20-1 to TRBJ1-1; D is unclear. Germline lookup yields CDR1 DFQATT and CDR2 SNEGSKA (reference sequence). The CDR3 consists of 15 residues. V lost 3 bases and J lost 1, with 15 bases in between. CDR3 in DNA: TGCAGTGCTAGTGACGGTTCCGCGCAGAACACTGAAGCTTTCTTT. It specifies CSASDGSAQNTEAFF.

The chain employs TRBV6-5 and TRBJ1-2, with a possible D match to TRBD1 (5 bases). V was trimmed by 2 bases and J by 5 bases, leaving 9 bases between them. The CDR3 contains 13 residues. Germline assignment: CDR1 MNHEY and CDR2 SVGAGI. The CDR3 here is CASSYKQGYGYTF. In nucleotides, the CDR3 is TGTGCCAGCAGTTACAAGCAGGGTTATGGCTACACCTTC.

This chain joins TRBV18 and TRBJ2-7, with 7 nucleotides matching TRBD2. The CDR3 consists of 14 residues. Per the germline V gene, CDR1 is KGHSH and CDR2 is LQKENI. V lost 0 bases to trimming and J lost 3 bases; unmatched junction nucleotides: 2. CDR3 sequence reads: CASSPPGLSYEQYF. CDR3 nucleotides: TGTGCCAGCTCACCACCGGGACTAAGCTACGAGCAGTACTTC.

The chain carries TRBV6-6 and TRBJ1-5, with TRBD1 matching 10 bases. V lost 6 bases and J lost 7; bases outside the gene matches: 6. This CDR3 contains 14 residues. Looked up from germline, CDR1 is MNHNY and CDR2 is SVGAGI (reference sequence). The CDR3 loop reads CASSRGTGVQPQHF. Written as DNA, the CDR3 is TGTGCCAGCAGCCGCGGGACAGGGGTACAGCCCCAGCATTTT.

In DNA, the CDR3 is TGTGCCAGCAGCCTGGGGAGGCTAGCGACAGATACGCAGTATTTT. Translation: CASSLGRLATDTQYF. The chain is built from TRBV3-1 (or the pseudogene TRBV3-2) and TRBJ2-3, with TRBD2 as a possible D gene (6 bases). Looked up from germline, CDR1 is LGHDT and CDR2 is YNNKEL (reference sequence). There are 15 residues in the CDR3. V lost 4 bases, J lost 3 bases, and 14 bases lay in between.

The chain is built from TRBV7-2 and TRBJ2-1, with TRBD1 matching 12 bases. Germline lookup yields CDR1 SGHTA and CDR2 FQGNSA. This CDR3 spans 16 amino acids. V dropped 8 bases and J dropped 8; count of bases not matched to a gene: 13. DNA for the CDR3: TGTGCCAGCTACACCACCGGGACAGGGGGCGCGGATGAGCAGTTCTTC. Translating gives CASYTTGTGGADEQFF.

The chain has TRBV6-5 and TRBJ1-4; D perhaps matches TRBD1 (5 bases). Per germline, CDR1 MNHEY and CDR2 SVGAGI. The CDR3 extends over 15 amino acids. Trimming pared 4 bases from V and 7 bases from J, leaving 16 bases between. Written as DNA, the CDR3 is TGTGCCAGCAGTTCCGGGTGGGGGGTCGGTGAAAAACTGTTTTTT. This gives the protein CASSSGWGVGEKLFF.

The rearrangement uses TRBV9 and TRBJ1-1; tentatively, D is TRBD1 (5 bases). Trimming removed 0 bases at V and 6 bases at J, with 15 bases between. Germline V gene sequence: CDR1 SGDLS, CDR2 YYNGEE. This CDR3 is 15 amino acids long. CDR3 protein: CASSVATSGVSEAFF. DNA of the CDR3: TGTGCCAGCAGCGTAGCTACGTCGGGGGTTTCTGAAGCTTTCTTT.

The chain carries TRBV5-4 and TRBJ1-2, with 7 bases lining up with TRBD1. The length of the CDR3 is 14 residues. Germline-derived CDR1 and CDR2 are SGHNT and YYREEE (reference sequence). V was clipped by 3 bases and J by 3 bases; unmatched bases: 5. CDR3 amino acids: CASSSRDRDYGYTF. The CDR3, as DNA: TGTGCCAGCAGCTCCCGGGACAGAGACTATGGCTACACCTTC.

V gene TRBV7-2 combines with J gene TRBJ2-1, with a tentative D call TRBD2 (6 bases). With 2 bases removed from V and 11 bases from J, the gap between germline ends came to 16 bases. This CDR3 is built from 14 residues. CDR1 SGHTA and CDR2 FQGNSA come from the germline V gene. CDR3 DNA sequence: TGTGCCAGCAGCTTATCTACGCTAGCGACGAAGCAGTTCTTC. Protein product: CASSLSTLATKQFF.

The genes are TRBV5-5 and TRBJ1-6, with unresolved D. Germline CDR1 SGHKS, CDR2 YYEKEE (reference sequence). Trimming took off 4 bases at V and 7 bases at J, with 12 bases between the two ends. The CDR3 loop spans 14 amino acids. CDR3 DNA sequence: TGTGCCAGCAGCCCGGGAGGGAAGAATTCACCCCTCCACTTT. This translates into CASSPGGKNSPLHF.

CDR3 DNA: TGTGCCAGCAGCGTAGAGGCGGGGGCCCCATACGAGCAGTACTTC. Translation: CASSVEAGAPYEQYF. This sequence joins TRBV9 and TRBJ2-7, with D possibly matching TRBD2 (7 bases). Germline V lookup: CDR1 SGDLS, CDR2 YYNGEE. V lost 0 bases to trimming and J lost 4 bases, with 14 bases between them. The CDR3 is 15 amino acids.

The chain recombines TRBV21-1 with TRBJ2-3; the table's D gene call, TRBD1, was not cross checked with the DNA. TRBV21-1 is marked as a pseudogene. CDR3 length: 16 residues. CDR3 in DNA: TGTGCCAGCAGCAAGGACCCTTGGGGCCTCCGAGCTACGCAGTATTTT. Amino acid sequence: CASSKDPWGLRATQYF.

The chain couples TRBV4-3 to TRBJ2-3; D is unresolved. Trimming took off 0 bases at V and 0 bases at J, with 7 bases between the two ends. The germline CDR1 and CDR2 sequences are LGHNA and YSLEER. The CDR3 totals 15 residues. CDR3 region: CASSQDLPSTDTQYF. In DNA, the CDR3 is TGCGCCAGCAGCCAAGATCTCCCTAGCACAGATACGCAGTATTTT.

This clone is medium-sized. The chain employs TRBV7-8 and TRBJ2-7; tentative D call: TRBD1 (6 bases). The CDR3 extends over 14 amino acids. Per germline, CDR1 SGHVS and CDR2 FQNEAQ. The V gene lost 4 bases and the J gene lost 3 bases, with 13 bases spanning the gap. CDR3 nucleotides: TGTGCCAGCAGCTCCCCAGGGGCCGGCTACGAGCAGTACTTC. Translation: CASSSPGAGYEQYF.

V and J are TRBV2 and TRBJ1-2, with unresolved D. The CDR3 totals 15 residues. The V gene lost 8 bases and the J gene lost 4 bases, with 20 bases spanning the gap. Germline V gene sequence: CDR1 SNHLY, CDR2 FYNNEI. The CDR3 bases are TGTGCCAGCGCCGCCCCCACCGGGATCTCCTATGGCTACACCTTC. This encodes CASAAPTGISYGYTF.

The V and J genes are TRBV6-1 and TRBJ1-6; no firm D call. The V end was cut by 1 base, the J end by 6 bases, with 7 bases between. Germline CDR1 is MNHNS and CDR2 is SASEGT. The CDR3 is 14 amino acids. CDR3 sequence reads: CASSEERGNSPLHF. The CDR3 DNA sequence: TGTGCCAGCAGTGAAGAACGGGGTAATTCACCCCTCCACTTT.